This TCR beta chain was observed in a study of T cell responses to AZD1222 COVID-19 vaccine. The method was immunoSEQ multiplex PCR; TCRdb's version includes in-frame clones alone and lacks a portion of them. The sample comprises 65,000 to 95,000 clones, roughly 81% of which are singletons, and approximately 13% rests with the top ten. In regard to this clone: No antigen is known for it.

V gave up 3 bases and J gave up 7 bases; unmatched junction bases: 8. Germline V gene sequence: CDR1 LGHDT, CDR2 YNNKEL (reference sequence). The CDR3 sequence is 15 residues long. Overall study results and limits: Researchers took repertoire samples only after the peak T cell response had come. Nearly half of spike-specific TCRs reportedly go after variant regions that carry no mutations. Only a handful of AZD1222 recipients were seropositive at baseline. Donors, mostly white British, included more females; clonal diversity was possibly underestimated.

The sample in question was peripheral blood, obtained on day 0 of AZD1222 vaccination. This chain links TRBV3-1 (or the pseudogene TRBV3-2) with TRBJ2-1; 8 nucleotides match TRBD2. This TCR was recovered from an adult in good health. The CDR3 here is CASSHPGTRSNEQFF. Written as DNA, the CDR3 is TGTGCCAGCAGCCATCCCGGGACTAGGAGTAATGAGCAGTTCTTC.